These 9 T cell receptor beta chains were all obtained from the same sample, sequenced in a study of cytomegalovirus exposure and HLA in healthy donors. The PCR had 60 Vbeta and 13 Jbeta primers. This table comes from immunoSEQ multiplex PCR, and its TCRdb copy is limited to in-frame clones, with some not included. This sample has around 120,000 clones, with roughly four fifths found just once. Source material: PBMCs. These TCRs come from a male donor in good health and CMV-seropositive.

This clone was seen once. The J gene is TRBJ2-3, the V gene TRBV9; 8 positions match TRBD2. V was pared by 0 bases and J by 4 bases, with 7 bases of the junction left unmatched. This CDR3 comprises 16 residues. CDR1 is SGDLS, CDR2 YYNGEE, per germline. The CDR3 DNA reads as TGTGCCAGCAGCGTAGCAGGGCGGGAGGATTCAGATACGCAGTATTTT. Residues: CASSVAGREDSDTQYF.

This clone showed up just once. V is TRBV5-6 and J is TRBJ1-6; TRBD1 matches 9 bases. The CDR3 is made up of 14 amino acids. The V segment lost 5 bases and the J segment 4 bases; nucleotides outside the gene matches: 1. In germline, CDR1 is SGHDT, CDR2 YYEEEE. The CDR3 loop is CASSGTGYNSPLHF. The CDR3 region has the DNA TGTGCCAGCAGTGGGACAGGGTATAATTCACCCCTCCACTTT.

CDR3 in DNA: TGTGCCAGCAGCATACCCGGGGAGAGCAATCAGCCCCAGCATTTT. Its protein is CASSIPGESNQPQHF. This chain uses TRBV21-1 with TRBJ1-5. TRBV21-1 is labeled a pseudogene. This CDR3 is 15 amino acids long.

V and J are TRBV30 and TRBJ1-3, with no clear D. Between the trimmed V and J ends, which lost 6 bases and 1 base, there was a span of 25 bases. The CDR3 spans 18 residues. The germline V gene has CDR1 GTSNPN and CDR2 SVGIG (reference sequence). The CDR3 nucleotides read TGTGCCTGCCTCGGAAGTTTAGAGCGGACGCTTTCTGGAAACACCATATATTTT. This codes for CACLGSLERTLSGNTIYF.

This clone showed up just once. The rearrangement links TRBV7-3 to TRBJ2-3; TRBD1 is a possible D gene (6 bases). The CDR3 spans 16 residues. Germline CDR1 SGHTA, CDR2 FQGTGA. The V end lost 0 bases, the J end lost 3 bases, and 13 bases lay between the germline ends. The CDR3 DNA reads as TGTGCCAGCAGCTTAACGGGACAAGGAGGTACAGATACGCAGTATTTT. This gives the protein CASSLTGQGGTDTQYF.

This clone has only one observation. CDR3 loop: CASSLELAGVGEQFF. In nucleotides, the CDR3 is TGTGCCAGCAGTTTAGAACTAGCGGGAGTTGGAGAGCAGTTCTTC. The chain recombines TRBV28 with TRBJ2-1, with 11 bases identical to TRBD2. This CDR3 comprises 15 residues. In germline, CDR1 is MDHEN, CDR2 SYDVKM. V shed 2 bases, J shed 10 bases, and the junction held 7 bases outside the gene matches. Full variable domain (remainder filled in from reference TRBV28 and TRBJ2-1): DVKVTQSSRYLVKRTGEKVFLECVQDMDHENMFWYRQDPGLGLRLIYFSYDVKMKEKGDIPEGYSVSREKKERFSLILESASTNQTSMYLCASSLELAGVGEQFFGPGTRLTVL.

V usage is TRBV5-1 and J usage is TRBJ1-1; D is unclear. Germline assignment: CDR1 SGHRS and CDR2 YFSETQ. The CDR3 loop spans 13 amino acids. With 1 base removed from V and 1 base from J, the gap between germline ends came to 5 bases. This CDR3 reads CASSLTGNTEAFF. CDR3 coding DNA: TGCGCCAGCAGCTTGACCGGGAACACTGAAGCTTTCTTT.

V usage is TRBV28 and J usage is TRBJ1-2, with TRBD1 matching over 8 bases. Germline assignment: CDR1 MDHEN and CDR2 SYDVKM. This CDR3 comprises 15 residues. After removal of 3 bases from V and 1 base from J, the junction contained 4 bases not matched to a gene. CDR3 region: CASSLDRAINYGYTF. CDR3 coding DNA: TGTGCCAGCAGTTTGGACAGGGCGATTAACTATGGCTACACCTTC.

V usage is TRBV7-9 and J usage is TRBJ2-2; 10 bases line up with TRBD1. The CDR3 loop spans 17 amino acids. After removal of 4 bases from V and 6 bases from J, the junction contained 11 bases not matched to a gene. Per the germline V gene, CDR1 is SEHNR and CDR2 is FQNEAQ (reference sequence). The CDR3 region is CASSSDRGREVSGELFF. The CDR3 DNA follows: TGTGCCAGCAGCTCCGACAGGGGGCGCGAAGTTTCCGGGGAGCTGTTTTTT.